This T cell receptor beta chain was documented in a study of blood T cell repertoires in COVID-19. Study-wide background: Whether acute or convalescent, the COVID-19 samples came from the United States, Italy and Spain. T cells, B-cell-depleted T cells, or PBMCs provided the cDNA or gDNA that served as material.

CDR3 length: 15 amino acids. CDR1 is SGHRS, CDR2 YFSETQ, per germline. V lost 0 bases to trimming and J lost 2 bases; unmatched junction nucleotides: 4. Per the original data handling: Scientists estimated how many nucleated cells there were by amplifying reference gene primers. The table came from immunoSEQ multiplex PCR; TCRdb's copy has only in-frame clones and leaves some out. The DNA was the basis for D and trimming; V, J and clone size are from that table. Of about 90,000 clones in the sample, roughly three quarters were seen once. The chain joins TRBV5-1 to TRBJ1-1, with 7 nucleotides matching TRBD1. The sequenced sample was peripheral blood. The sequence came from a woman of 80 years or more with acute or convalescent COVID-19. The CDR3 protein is CASSLARGPNTEAFF. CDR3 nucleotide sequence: TGCGCCAGCAGCTTGGCGAGGGGGCCAAACACTGAAGCTTTCTTT.